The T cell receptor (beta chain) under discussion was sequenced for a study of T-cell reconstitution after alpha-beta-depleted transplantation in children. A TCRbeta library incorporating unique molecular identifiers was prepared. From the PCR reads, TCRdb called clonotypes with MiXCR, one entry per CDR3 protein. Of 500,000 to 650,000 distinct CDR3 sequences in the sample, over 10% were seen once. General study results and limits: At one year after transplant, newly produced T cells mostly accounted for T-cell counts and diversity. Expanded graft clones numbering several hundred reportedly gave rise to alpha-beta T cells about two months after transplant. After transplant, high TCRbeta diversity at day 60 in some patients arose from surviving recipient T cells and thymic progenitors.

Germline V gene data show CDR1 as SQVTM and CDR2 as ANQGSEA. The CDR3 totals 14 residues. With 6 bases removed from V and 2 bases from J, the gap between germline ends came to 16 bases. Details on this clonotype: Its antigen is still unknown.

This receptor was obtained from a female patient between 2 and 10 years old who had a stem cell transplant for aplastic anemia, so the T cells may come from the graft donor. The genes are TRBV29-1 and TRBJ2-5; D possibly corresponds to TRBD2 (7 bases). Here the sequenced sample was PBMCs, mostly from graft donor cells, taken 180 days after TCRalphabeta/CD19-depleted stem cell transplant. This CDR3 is CSVANRGGQETQYF. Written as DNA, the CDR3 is TGCAGCGTGGCCAATAGGGGGGGACAAGAGACCCAGTACTTC.